A selection of T cell receptor beta chains follows, all from one sample in a study of cytomegalovirus exposure and HLA in healthy donors. Some clones are missing from TCRdb's copy, which holds only in-frame ones; the method was immunoSEQ multiplex PCR. The sample carries 50,000 or so clones, roughly 94% recorded once. Sequenced: PBMCs. The receptors originated from a man between 18 and 35 years old in good health and CMV-seronegative. The conserved cysteine and the conserved F or W are not part of the CDR3 here.

cdr3_aa: ASSLTLQGGTNEKLF
j_call: TRBJ1-4
v_call: TRBV4-1
cdr3_length: 15

cdr3_aa: ASSEGQQWQETQY
j_call: TRBJ2-5
v_call: TRBV6-1
cdr3_length: 13

cdr3_aa: ASSPGTGGSEAF
j_call: TRBJ1-1
v_call: TRBV5-1
cdr3_length: 12

cdr3_aa: ASSGPGTGNSKDSPLH
j_call: TRBJ1-6
v_call: TRBV9
cdr3_length: 16

cdr3_aa: ASSLTQGGWAYEQY
j_call: TRBJ2-7
v_call: TRBV4-3
cdr3_length: 14

cdr3_aa: ASSKPVFSGNTIY
j_call: TRBJ1-3
v_call: TRBV28
cdr3_length: 13

cdr3_aa: ASSSLTASTGNTIY
j_call: TRBJ1-3
v_call: TRBV7-2
cdr3_length: 14

cdr3_aa: ASSLEGTSGRFYNEQF
j_call: TRBJ2-1
v_call: TRBV7-2
cdr3_length: 16

cdr3_aa: ASRPVGQEGTEAF
j_call: TRBJ1-1
v_call: TRBV7-9
cdr3_length: 13

cdr3_aa: ASSLDSGSLYEQY
j_call: TRBJ2-7
v_call: TRBV5-1
cdr3_length: 13

cdr3_aa: ATSRDLGTAKTGYT
j_call: TRBJ1-2
v_call: TRBV15
cdr3_length: 14

cdr3_aa: ASSYSTSGGETQY
j_call: TRBJ2-5
v_call: TRBV6-5
cdr3_length: 13

cdr3_aa: ASSPSSGGELF
j_call: TRBJ2-2
v_call: TRBV7-3
cdr3_length: 11

cdr3_aa: ASSQQGFAEAF
j_call: TRBJ1-1
v_call: TRBV2
cdr3_length: 11

cdr3_aa: ASSPSNTGELF
j_call: TRBJ2-2
v_call: TRBV18
cdr3_length: 11